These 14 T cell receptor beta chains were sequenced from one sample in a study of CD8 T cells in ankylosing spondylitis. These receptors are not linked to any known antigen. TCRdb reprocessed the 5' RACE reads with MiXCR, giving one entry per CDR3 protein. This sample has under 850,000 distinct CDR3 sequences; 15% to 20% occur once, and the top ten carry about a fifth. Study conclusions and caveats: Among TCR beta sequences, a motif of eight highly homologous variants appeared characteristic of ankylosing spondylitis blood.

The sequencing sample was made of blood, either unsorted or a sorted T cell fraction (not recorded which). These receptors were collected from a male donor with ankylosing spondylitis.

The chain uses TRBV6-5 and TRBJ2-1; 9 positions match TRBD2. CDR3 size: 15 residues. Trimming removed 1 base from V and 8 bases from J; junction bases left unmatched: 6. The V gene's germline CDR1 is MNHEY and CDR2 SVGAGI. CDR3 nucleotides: TGTGCCAGCAGTTACTTTGCGGGAGGGGCTGATGAGCAGTTCTTC. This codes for CASSYFAGGADEQFF.

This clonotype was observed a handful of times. The CDR3 coding sequence is TGTGCCAGCATCCTACAGGGTAGCAATCAGCCCCAGCATTTT. This sequence encodes CASILQGSNQPQHF. This sequence joins TRBV12-3 or TRBV12-4 and TRBJ1-5; a weak D match, TRBD1 (6 bases). The CDR3 runs to 14 residues. V was shortened by 7 bases and J by 0 bases, with 10 bases between the two germline ends.

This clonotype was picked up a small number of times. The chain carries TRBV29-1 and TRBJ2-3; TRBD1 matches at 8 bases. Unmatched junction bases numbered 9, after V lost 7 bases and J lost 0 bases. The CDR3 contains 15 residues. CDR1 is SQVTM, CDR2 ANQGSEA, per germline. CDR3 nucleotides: TGCAGCGGACGACAGGGGCAAATCAGCACAGATACGCAGTATTTT. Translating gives CSGRQGQISTDTQYF.

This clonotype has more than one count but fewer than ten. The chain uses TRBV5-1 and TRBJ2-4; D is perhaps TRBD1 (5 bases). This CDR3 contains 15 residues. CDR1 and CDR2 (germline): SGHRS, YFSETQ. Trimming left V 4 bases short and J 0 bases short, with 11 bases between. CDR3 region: CASSPAGLAKNIQYF. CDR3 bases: TGCGCCAGCAGCCCGGCAGGGCTAGCCAAAAACATTCAGTACTTC.

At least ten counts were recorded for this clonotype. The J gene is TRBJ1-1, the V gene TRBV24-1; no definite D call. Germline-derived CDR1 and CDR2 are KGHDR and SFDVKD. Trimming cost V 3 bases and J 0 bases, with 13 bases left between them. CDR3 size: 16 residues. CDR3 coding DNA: TGTGCCACCAGTGATGAGACTCCTACCCTGAACACTGAAGCTTTCTTT. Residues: CATSDETPTLNTEAFF.

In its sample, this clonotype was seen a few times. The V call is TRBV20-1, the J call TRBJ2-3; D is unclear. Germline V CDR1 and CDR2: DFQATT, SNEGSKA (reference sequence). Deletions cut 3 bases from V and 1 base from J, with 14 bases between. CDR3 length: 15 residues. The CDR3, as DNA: TGCAGTGCTAGCGAGCGATACTTGGGCACAGATACGCAGTATTTT. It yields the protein CSASERYLGTDTQYF.

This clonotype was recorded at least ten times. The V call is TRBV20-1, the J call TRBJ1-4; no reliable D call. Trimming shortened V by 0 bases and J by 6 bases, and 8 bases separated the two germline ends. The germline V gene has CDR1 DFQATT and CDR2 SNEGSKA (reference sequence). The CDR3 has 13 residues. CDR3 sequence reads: CSARDQVDEKLFF. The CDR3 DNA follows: TGCAGTGCTAGAGACCAGGTGGATGAAAAACTGTTTTTT.

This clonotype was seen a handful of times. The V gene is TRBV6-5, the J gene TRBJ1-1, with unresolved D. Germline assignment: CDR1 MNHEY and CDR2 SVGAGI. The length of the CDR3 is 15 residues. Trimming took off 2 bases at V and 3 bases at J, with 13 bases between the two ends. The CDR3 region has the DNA TGTGCCAGCAGTTACACCTCGGGCCCACACACTGAAGCTTTCTTT. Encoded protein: CASSYTSGPHTEAFF.

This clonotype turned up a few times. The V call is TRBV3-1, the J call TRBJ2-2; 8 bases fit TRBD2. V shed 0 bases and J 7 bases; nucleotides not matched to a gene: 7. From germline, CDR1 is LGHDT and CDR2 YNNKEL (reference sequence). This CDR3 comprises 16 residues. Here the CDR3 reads CASSQEYTGGHGELFF. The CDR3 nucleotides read TGTGCCAGCAGCCAAGAATATACGGGAGGGCACGGGGAGCTGTTTTTT.

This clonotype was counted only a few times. The CDR3 loop is CATSRFGRAEQPQHF. The DNA of the CDR3 is TGTGCCACCAGCAGGTTCGGCAGGGCAGAACAGCCCCAGCATTTT. The chain joins TRBV15 to TRBJ1-5; the D gene is possibly TRBD1 (5 bases). The CDR3 covers 15 residues. CDR1 LNHNV and CDR2 YYDKDF come from the germline V gene (reference sequence). Between the trimmed V and J ends, which lost 3 bases and 7 bases, there was a span of 16 bases.

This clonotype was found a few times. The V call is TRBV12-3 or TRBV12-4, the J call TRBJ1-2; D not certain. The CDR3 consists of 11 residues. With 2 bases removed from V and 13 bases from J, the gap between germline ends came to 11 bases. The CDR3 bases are TGTGCCAGCAGTTTAAGTGGAATTCTCACCTTC. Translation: CASSLSGILTF.

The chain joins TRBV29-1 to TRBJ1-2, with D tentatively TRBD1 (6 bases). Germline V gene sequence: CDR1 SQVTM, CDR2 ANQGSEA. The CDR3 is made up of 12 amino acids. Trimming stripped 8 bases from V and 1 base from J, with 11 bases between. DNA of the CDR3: TGCAGCTCGACAGGCATTAACTATGGCTACACCTTC. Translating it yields CSSTGINYGYTF.

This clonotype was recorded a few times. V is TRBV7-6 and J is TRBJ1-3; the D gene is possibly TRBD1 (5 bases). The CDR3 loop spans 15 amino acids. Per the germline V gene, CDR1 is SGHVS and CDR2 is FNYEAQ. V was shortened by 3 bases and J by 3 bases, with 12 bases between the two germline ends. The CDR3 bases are TGTGCCAGCAGCTTCGCCTCAGGGTTTGGAAACACCATATATTTT. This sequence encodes CASSFASGFGNTIYF.

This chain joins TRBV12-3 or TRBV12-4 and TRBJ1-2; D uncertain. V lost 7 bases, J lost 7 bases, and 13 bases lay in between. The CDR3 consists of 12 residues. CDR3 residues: CASTSGHPGYTF. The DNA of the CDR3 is TGTGCCAGCACCTCTGGGCACCCTGGCTACACCTTC.